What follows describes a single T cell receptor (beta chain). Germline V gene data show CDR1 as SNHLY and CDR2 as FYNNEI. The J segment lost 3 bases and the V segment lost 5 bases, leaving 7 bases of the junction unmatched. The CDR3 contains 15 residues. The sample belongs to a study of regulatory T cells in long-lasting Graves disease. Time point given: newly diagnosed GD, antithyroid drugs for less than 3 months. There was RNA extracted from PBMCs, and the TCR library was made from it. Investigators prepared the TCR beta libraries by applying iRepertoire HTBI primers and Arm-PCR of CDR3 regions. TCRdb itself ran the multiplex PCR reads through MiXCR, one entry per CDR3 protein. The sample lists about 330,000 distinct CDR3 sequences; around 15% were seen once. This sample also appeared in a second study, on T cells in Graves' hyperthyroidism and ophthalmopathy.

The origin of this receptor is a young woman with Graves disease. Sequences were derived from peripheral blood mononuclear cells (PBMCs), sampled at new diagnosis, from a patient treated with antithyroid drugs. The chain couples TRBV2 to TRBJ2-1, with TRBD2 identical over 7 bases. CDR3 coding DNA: TGTGCCAGCAGTCCGACTAGCCTCCTCTACAATGAGCAGTTCTTC. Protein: CASSPTSLLYNEQFF.